The 4 T cell receptor beta chains given below trace back to one sample, sequenced in a study of T cell changes during pregnancy in multiple sclerosis. Profiling relied on immunoSEQ multiplex PCR, and the TCRdb table lists in-frame clones only, not all of them. The data contain tens of thousands of clones, 80% to 95% of them seen just once; the ten biggest clones take up about 2%. Sequencing was performed on peripheral blood, taken in the second trimester of pregnancy. The source is a female donor in good health, enrolled as a control in a pregnancy study.

The table lists this clone with a count of one. The gene calls are TRBV6-6 and TRBJ1-6; 7 bases line up with TRBD1. The CDR3 is 10 residues long. Germline lookup yields CDR1 MNHNY and CDR2 SVGAGI (reference sequence). J was trimmed by 14 bases and V by 8 bases; bases with no gene match: 3. CDR3 loop: CASSGGSLHF. CDR3 in DNA: TGTGCCAGCTCAGGGGGGTCCCTCCACTTT.

The V and J genes are TRBV10-3 and TRBJ1-2; 7 bases fit TRBD1. CDR3 length equals 13 residues. The trim removed 7 bases at V and 6 bases at J, leaving 8 bases unmatched. CDR1 is ENHRY and CDR2 is SYGVKD in the germline V gene. This chain's CDR3 is CAITGQEEDGYTF. The CDR3 coding sequence is TGTGCCATCACTGGACAGGAGGAGGATGGCTACACCTTC.

This chain links TRBV7-6 with TRBJ2-1; D is unclear. V was clipped by 4 bases and J by 1 base, with 5 bases between them. The CDR3 runs 13 residues. Germline CDR1 and CDR2: SGHVS and FNYEAQ. For the CDR3, the DNA is TGTGCCAGCAGCTCACGGTCCTACAATGAGCAGTTCTTC. This sequence encodes CASSSRSYNEQFF.

CDR3 coding DNA: TGTGCCAGCAGCTCGGGACCGGGGGATCAGCCCCAGCATTTT. Amino acid sequence: CASSSGPGDQPQHF. The rearrangement links TRBV5-6 to TRBJ1-5, with a weak D call TRBD1 (5 bases). The CDR3 is 14 residues long. The V end lost 3 bases, the J end lost 5 bases, and 12 bases lay between the germline ends. Germline V gene data show CDR1 as SGHDT and CDR2 as YYEEEE.